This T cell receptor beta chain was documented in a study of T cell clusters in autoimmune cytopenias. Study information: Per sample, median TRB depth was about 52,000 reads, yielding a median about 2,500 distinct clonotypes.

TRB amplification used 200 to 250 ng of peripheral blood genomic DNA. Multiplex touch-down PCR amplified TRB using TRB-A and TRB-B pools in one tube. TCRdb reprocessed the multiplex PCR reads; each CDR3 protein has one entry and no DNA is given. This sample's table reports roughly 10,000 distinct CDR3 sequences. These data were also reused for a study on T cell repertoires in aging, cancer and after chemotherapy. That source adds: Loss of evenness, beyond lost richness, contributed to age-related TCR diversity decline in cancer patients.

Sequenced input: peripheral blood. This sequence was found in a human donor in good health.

The CDR3 here is CASSPKANYGYTF. V is TRBV18 and J is TRBJ1-2. The germline CDR1 and CDR2 sequences are KGHSH and LQKENI. This CDR3 is built from 13 residues.